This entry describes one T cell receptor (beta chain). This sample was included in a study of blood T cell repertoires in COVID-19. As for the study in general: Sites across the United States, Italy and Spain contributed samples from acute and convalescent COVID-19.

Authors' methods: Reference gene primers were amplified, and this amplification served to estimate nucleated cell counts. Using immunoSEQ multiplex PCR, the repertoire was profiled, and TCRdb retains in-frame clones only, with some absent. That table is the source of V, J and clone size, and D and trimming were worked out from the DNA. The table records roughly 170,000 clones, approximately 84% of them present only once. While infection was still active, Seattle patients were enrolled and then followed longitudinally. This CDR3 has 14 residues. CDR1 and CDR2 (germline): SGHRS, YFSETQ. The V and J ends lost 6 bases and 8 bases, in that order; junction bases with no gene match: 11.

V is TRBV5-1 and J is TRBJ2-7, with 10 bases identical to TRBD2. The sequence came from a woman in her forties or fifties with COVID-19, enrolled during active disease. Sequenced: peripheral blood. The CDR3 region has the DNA TGCGCCAGCAAACAAGCGGGGGGGCAGGTCCAGCAGTACTTC. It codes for CASKQAGGQVQQYF. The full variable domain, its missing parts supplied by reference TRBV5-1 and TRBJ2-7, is KAGVTQTPRYLIKTRGQQVTLSCSPISGHRSVSWYQQTPGQGLQFLFEYFSETQRNKGNFPGRFSGRQFSNSRSEMNVSTLELGDSALYLCASKQAGGQVQQYFGPGTRLTVT.